This TCR beta chain was retrieved from a study of shared clonotypes between healthy human individuals. Findings of the study overall: Limited genetic and exposure-history diversity came from having few donors.

The method was immunoSEQ multiplex PCR; TCRdb's version includes in-frame clones alone and lacks a portion of them. The table records around 1.4 million clones, 98% of them present only once. Trimming cost V 6 bases and J 1 base, with 13 bases left between them. Germline-derived CDR1 and CDR2 are SGHRS and YFSETQ. This CDR3 contains 14 residues. As for this clone: The antigen is not known.

Input material: naive CD4+ T cells sorted from blood. Subset described: CD45RA+ positively selected. The chain recombines TRBV5-1 with TRBJ2-5; no definite D call. This TCR derives from a young man in good health. The CDR3 protein is CASTSTRTQETQYF. The DNA for the CDR3 is TGCGCCAGCACTTCTACCCGGACCCAAGAGACCCAGTACTTC.